The source of this T cell receptor (beta chain) is a study of Ad26.COV2.S vaccination and SARS-CoV-2 variants. The CDR3 contains 14 residues. Germline loops: CDR1 MDHEN, CDR2 SYDVKM. The germline V and J ends were trimmed by 5 bases and 8 bases, with 18 bases remaining between them. Treatment denoted: about 20 received Ad26.COV2.S at low or high dose, single or two shots; five or six received placebo; per-sample allocation not given. Samples analyzed were those drawn on day 63 after the first vaccine or placebo injection. Some clones are missing from TCRdb's copy, which holds only in-frame ones; the method was immunoSEQ multiplex PCR. This table has some 520,000 clones, 70% to 90% appearing once.

The specimen was peripheral blood, collected in a trial of Ad26.COV2.S vaccine versus placebo. This receptor was taken from a person between 18 and 60 years old who received the Ad26.COV2.S COVID-19 vaccine or a placebo. The V call is TRBV28, the J call TRBJ1-2; D may be TRBD1 (5 bases). The CDR3 coding sequence is TGTGCCAGCAGTCCAGGGACCCCGTCTCTGGGCTACACCTTC. Encoded protein: CASSPGTPSLGYTF.